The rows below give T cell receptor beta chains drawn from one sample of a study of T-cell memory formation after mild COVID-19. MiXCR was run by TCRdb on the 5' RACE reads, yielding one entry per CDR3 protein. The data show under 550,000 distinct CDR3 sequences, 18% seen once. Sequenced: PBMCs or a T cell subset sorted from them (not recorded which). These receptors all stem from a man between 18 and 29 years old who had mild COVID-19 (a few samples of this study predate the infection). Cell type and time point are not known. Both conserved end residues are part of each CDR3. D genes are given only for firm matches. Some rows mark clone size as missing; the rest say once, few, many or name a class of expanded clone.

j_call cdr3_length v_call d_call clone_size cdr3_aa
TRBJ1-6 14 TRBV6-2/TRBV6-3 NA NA CASSFGQGYSPLHF
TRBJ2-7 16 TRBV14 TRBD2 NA CASSQIQTSGTYEQYF
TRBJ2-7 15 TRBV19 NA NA CASSIEFGRSYEQYF
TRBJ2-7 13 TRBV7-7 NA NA CASSTQVDYEQYF
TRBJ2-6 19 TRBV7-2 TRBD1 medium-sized CASSSEGAGITSGANVLTF
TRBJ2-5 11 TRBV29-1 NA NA CSAAEPATQYF
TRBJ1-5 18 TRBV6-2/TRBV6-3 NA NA CASSYRPGWRSSNQPQHF
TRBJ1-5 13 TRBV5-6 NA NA CASSLGGLQPQHF
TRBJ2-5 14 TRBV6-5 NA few CASSYLTGRETQYF
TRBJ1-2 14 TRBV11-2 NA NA CASSLARRGHGYTF
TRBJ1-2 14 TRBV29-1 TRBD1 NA CSVTPGTGTYGYTF
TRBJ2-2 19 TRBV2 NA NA CASSERPQAIAALTGELFF
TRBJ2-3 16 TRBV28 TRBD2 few CASSLGGLAGYLTQYF
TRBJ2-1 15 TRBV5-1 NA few CASSLVGSTYNEQFF
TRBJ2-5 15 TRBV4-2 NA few CASSPRSVGAGDQYF
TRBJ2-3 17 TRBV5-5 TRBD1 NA CASSLVPGTGGRDTQYF
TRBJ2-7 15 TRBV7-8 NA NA CASSASGGPGLEQYF
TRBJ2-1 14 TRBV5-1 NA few CASRPEGSFNEQFF
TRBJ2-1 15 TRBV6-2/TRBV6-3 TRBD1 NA CASSLRDRVNNEQFF
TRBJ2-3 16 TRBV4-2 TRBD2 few CASAGGQSGGLDTQYF
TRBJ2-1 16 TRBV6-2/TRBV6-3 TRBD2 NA CASSYRLAGGPNEQFF
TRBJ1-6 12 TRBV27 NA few CASSRTNSPLHF
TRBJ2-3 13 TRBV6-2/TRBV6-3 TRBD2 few CASSRDYPDTQYF
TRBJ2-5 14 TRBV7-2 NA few CASSLRVHEETQYF
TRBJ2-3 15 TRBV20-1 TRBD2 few CSMRLAGGGTDTQYF
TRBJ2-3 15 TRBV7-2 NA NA CASSSRPERSNTQYF
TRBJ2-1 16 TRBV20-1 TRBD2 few CSARGTSGGARNEQFF
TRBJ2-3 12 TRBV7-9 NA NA CASSSQQDTQYF
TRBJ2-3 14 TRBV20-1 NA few CSATTLAHTDTQYF
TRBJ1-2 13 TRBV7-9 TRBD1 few CASSRGQGNGYTF
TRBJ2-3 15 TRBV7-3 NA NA CASSLRAASTDTQYF
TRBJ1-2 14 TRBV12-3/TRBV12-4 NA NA CASSRRGGEDGYTF
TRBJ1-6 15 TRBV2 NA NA CASSERTVYNSPLHF
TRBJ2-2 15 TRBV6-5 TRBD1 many CASRAGTGVARELFF
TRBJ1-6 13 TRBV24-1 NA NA CATSEEGGAPLHF
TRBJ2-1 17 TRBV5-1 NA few CASSLDSRDRSYNEQFF
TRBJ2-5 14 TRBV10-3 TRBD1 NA CAISRGQGLETQYF
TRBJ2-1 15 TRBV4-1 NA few CASSQEVRRNNEQFF
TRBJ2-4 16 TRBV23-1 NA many CASSHGFVEAKNIQYF
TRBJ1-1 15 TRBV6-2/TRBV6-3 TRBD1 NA CASHEGWQGAPRAFF
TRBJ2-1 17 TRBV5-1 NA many CASSLNRESKGANEQFF
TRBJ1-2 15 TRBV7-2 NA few CASSPWTVPNYGYTF
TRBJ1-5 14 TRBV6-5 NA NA CASSYSSGVQPQHF
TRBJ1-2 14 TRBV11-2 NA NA CASSFTGGGYGYTF
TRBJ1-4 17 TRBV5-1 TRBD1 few CASSLAGLRDRLEKLFF
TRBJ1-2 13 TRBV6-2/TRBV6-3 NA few CASSLGLVGGYTF
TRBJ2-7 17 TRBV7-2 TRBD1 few CASSLALTGGVTYEQYF
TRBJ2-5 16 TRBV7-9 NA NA CASSLVGDTYQETQYF
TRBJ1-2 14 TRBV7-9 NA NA CASSLNPGGDGYTF
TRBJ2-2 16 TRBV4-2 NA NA CASSQEFWGVTGELFF
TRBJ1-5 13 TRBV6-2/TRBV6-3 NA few CASSYGLDQPQHF
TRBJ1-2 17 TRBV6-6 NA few CASSYSPQGGQGYGYTF
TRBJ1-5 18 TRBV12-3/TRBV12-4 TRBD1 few CASSPGTGRYGSNQPQHF
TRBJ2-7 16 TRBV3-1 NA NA CASSQDGLGVTYEQYF
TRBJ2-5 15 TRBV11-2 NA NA CASSPQGLYQETQYF